This entry features one T cell receptor (beta chain) sequence. This CDR3 is 17 amino acids long. Germline V gene sequence: CDR1 LNHDA, CDR2 SQIVND (reference sequence). J was trimmed by 0 bases and V by 5 bases; bases with no gene match: 6. This sample is drawn from a study of CD8 T cells in Susac syndrome. RNA in amounts of roughly 0.5 to 1 ug was reverse transcribed with random hexamers. From the immunoSEQ multiplex PCR reads, TCRdb called clonotypes with MiXCR, one entry per CDR3 protein. The sample consists of under 200,000 distinct CDR3 sequences, under 95% of them appearing once. The specimen sequenced was CD4+ T cells from PBMCs. The TCR sequence derives from a human donor in good health. This rearrangement joins TRBV19 to TRBJ2-5, with 13 bases fitting TRBD2. CDR3 coding DNA: TGTGCCAGTAGTCCACTAGCGGGAGGGAAGTACCAAGAGACCCAGTACTTC. It yields the protein CASSPLAGGKYQETQYF.